This record looks at one TCR beta chain sequence and its context. This sample is drawn from a study of blood T cell repertoires in COVID-19. Profiling relied on immunoSEQ multiplex PCR, and the TCRdb table lists in-frame clones only, not all of them. The sample has hundreds of thousands of clones, about 90% seen once. Individuals drawn from under 30 US areas were roughly 18 to 89 years old. V shed 4 bases, J shed 4 bases, and the junction held 19 bases outside the gene matches. This CDR3 has 18 residues. Germline assignment: CDR1 SGHRS and CDR2 YFSETQ. The source of this sequence is a woman aged 45-59 years who had been exposed to COVID-19. V usage is TRBV5-1 and J usage is TRBJ1-2; 7 bases are shared with TRBD1. Input material: PBMCs or T cells enriched from blood (not recorded which). The DNA of the CDR3 is TGCGCCAGCAGCCCCACCGGAGGACCAGGACAGGCGCCCTATGGCTACACCTTC. As protein: CASSPTGGPGQAPYGYTF.